The 5 T cell receptor beta chains below come from one sample, sequenced in a study of cytomegalovirus exposure and HLA in healthy donors. The PCR employed 60 Vbeta primers together with 13 Jbeta primers. TCRdb's table, derived via immunoSEQ multiplex PCR, lists solely in-frame clones and lacks some. The table has 90,000 to 120,000 clones, roughly 73% seen once. The sequencing sample was made of PBMCs. All receptors derive from a man in his thirties or forties in good health and CMV-seronegative.

The V call is TRBV27, the J call TRBJ2-3; D gene unclear. The V end lost 10 bases, the J end lost 0 bases, and 17 bases lay between the germline ends. Germline CDR1 and CDR2: MNHEY and SMNVEV (reference sequence). The length of the CDR3 is 15 residues. The chain's CDR3 is CATQLAVLSTDTQYF. The CDR3 DNA reads TGTGCCACTCAGTTGGCGGTGCTAAGCACAGATACGCAGTATTTT.

This chain links TRBV18 with TRBJ1-1; 7 bases match TRBD1. Germline V gene sequence: CDR1 KGHSH, CDR2 LQKENI. CDR3 length: 15 residues. J was trimmed by 1 base and V by 0 bases; bases with no gene match: 2. The CDR3 is CASSPPTGRNTEAFF. In nucleotides, the CDR3 is TGTGCCAGCTCACCACCGACAGGGAGGAACACTGAAGCTTTCTTT. Looking up the rest from reference TRBV18 and TRBJ1-1 gives the full variable domain: NAGVMQNPRHLVRRRGQEARLRCSPMKGHSHVYWYRQLPEEGLKFMVYLQKENIIDESGMPKERFSAEFPKEGPSILRIQQVVRGDSAAYFCASSPPTGRNTEAFFGQGTRLTVV.

The rearrangement joins TRBV5-8 to TRBJ1-2, with unresolved D. V dropped 0 bases and J dropped 1 base, with 7 bases sitting between them. Germline values: CDR1 SGHTS, CDR2 YDEGEE. This CDR3 comprises 14 residues. The CDR3 protein is CASSLVAVNYGYTF. The CDR3 DNA follows: TGTGCCAGCAGCTTGGTGGCGGTTAACTATGGCTACACCTTC.

The chain combines TRBV7-9 with TRBJ2-4; 8 bases agree with TRBD1. The V gene end was trimmed by 5 bases and the J gene end by 1 base; junction bases not matched to a gene: 13. The CDR3 runs to 18 residues. Germline CDR1 SEHNR, CDR2 FQNEAQ (reference sequence). The CDR3 here is CASSPTSGQALAKNIQYF. CDR3 nucleotide sequence: TGTGCCAGCAGCCCAACATCGGGACAGGCGTTGGCCAAAAACATTCAGTACTTC.

The chain joins TRBV16 to TRBJ1-1; D ambiguous. Deletions cut 0 bases from V and 6 bases from J, with 11 bases between. From germline, CDR1 is KGHSY and CDR2 FQNENV. The CDR3 has 14 amino acids. CDR3 nucleotides: TGTGCCAGCAGCCAATCAGTCAGACTGGCTGAAGCTTTCTTT. Its translation: CASSQSVRLAEAFF.